This TCR beta chain was recorded in a study of naive and memory T cell subsets. Four PCR rounds used nested alpha and beta constant region primers plus the SP2 primer. MiXCR, run by TCRdb on the UMI-ligation and nested PCR reads, gives a single entry per CDR3 protein. The sample shows around 37,000 distinct CDR3 sequences, 11% of them seen only once. Trimming cost V 2 bases and J 1 base, with 12 bases left between them. This CDR3 spans 16 amino acids. Looked up from germline, CDR1 is SGHTA and CDR2 is FQGNSA. This clonotype was counted between two and nine times. Indicated treatment: skin biopsy from PPD injection site in Mantoux-positive individual. A UMI-containing oligonucleotide was joined by 3' ligation to the TCR cDNA template.

The J gene is TRBJ1-5, the V gene TRBV7-2; tentative D call: TRBD1 (5 bases). The receptor comes from an adult in good health. The specimen comprised skin, sampled from a tuberculin skin test site. Here the CDR3 DNA reads TGTGCCAGCAGCTTAAGTTCGGAGGGGAGCAATCAGCCCCAGCATTTT. It is translated as CASSLSSEGSNQPQHF.